This T cell receptor (beta chain) stems from a study of technical replicates of blood from a handful of donors. Some clones are missing from TCRdb's copy, which holds only in-frame ones; the method was immunoSEQ multiplex PCR. This table holds roughly 80,000 clones, 94% found once. Trimming took 8 bases from V and 4 from J; bases not matched to a gene: 4. The germline CDR1 and CDR2 sequences are ENHRY and SYGVKD. The CDR3 covers 13 residues. The sample consisted of T cells isolated from PBMCs. The origin of this receptor is a human donor in good health. The rearrangement uses TRBV10-3 and TRBJ2-2; 7 positions agree with TRBD2. Here the CDR3 DNA reads TGTGCCATCGGTGGGACTACCACCGGGGAGCTGTTTTTT. The encoded protein is CAIGGTTTGELFF.